Shown below are 24 T cell receptor beta chains from a single sample sequenced in a study of blood T cells in healthy people across ages. A second roughly 7 to 12 cycle PCR used barcoded and J-beta primers. MiXCR, run by TCRdb on the 5' RACE reads, gives a single entry per CDR3 protein. The sample contains around 500,000 distinct CDR3 sequences, roughly a quarter of which appear only once. The same sample was also studied in work on T cells of mothers and their children.

Input material: blood. These TCRs come from a boy between 2 and 10 years old in good health.

The chain combines TRBV29-1 with TRBJ2-6; D may be TRBD1 or TRBD2 (5 bases each). Germline CDR1 reads SQVTM; CDR2 reads ANQGSEA. V dropped 7 bases and J dropped 0 bases, with 16 bases sitting between them. The CDR3 sequence is 16 residues long. The chain's CDR3 is CSAGTDLHSGANVLTF. The DNA for the CDR3 is TGCAGCGCTGGGACGGACCTCCACTCTGGGGCCAACGTCCTGACTTTC.

The chain joins TRBV10-3 to TRBJ2-7; D possibly corresponds to TRBD2 (5 bases). CDR1 is ENHRY and CDR2 is SYGVKD in the germline V gene. V lost 3 bases and J lost 5, with 14 bases in between. This CDR3 is 14 amino acids long. The CDR3 sequence: CAISDGVGVDEQYF. CDR3 sequence (DNA): TGTGCCATCAGTGATGGGGTGGGAGTGGACGAGCAGTACTTC.

The J gene is TRBJ2-7, the V gene TRBV6-5; 9 bases align to TRBD1. The CDR3 covers 14 residues. CDR1 and CDR2 from the germline V gene are MNHEY and SVGAGI. Losses at the gene ends were 6 bases for V and 5 bases for J; bases not matched to a gene: 8. The CDR3 DNA is TGTGCCAGCAGCCGGGGACAGGGCTTCAACGAGCAGTACTTC. Translating gives CASSRGQGFNEQYF.

This chain connects TRBV10-3 to TRBJ2-5; 11 positions match TRBD2. The J call is uncertain, as TRBJ2-1 better fits the DNA end. Germline loops: CDR1 ENHRY, CDR2 SYGVKD. This CDR3 comprises 17 residues. CDR3 sequence: CAISGQAGLAGGNEQFF. The CDR3 DNA reads TGTGCCATCAGTGGGCAGGCGGGCCTAGCGGGAGGAAATGAGCAGTTCTTC.

The rearrangement links TRBV12-5 to TRBJ2-5; maybe TRBD2 (6 bases). TRBJ2-7 explains the end of the DNA better; the J call may be wrong. CDR1 and CDR2 (germline): LGHNT, FRNRAP. This CDR3 has 15 amino acids. The CDR3 coding sequence is TGTGCTAGTGGTTTATTCCCGCGGGGATCTAACGAGCAGTACTTC. This gives the protein CASGLFPRGSNEQYF.

This clonotype has more than one count but fewer than ten. This chain uses TRBV6-5 with TRBJ2-5, with 12 bases aligning to TRBD2. CDR3 size: 14 residues. Germline V CDR1 and CDR2: MNHEY, SVGAGI. J lost 3 bases, V lost 7 bases, and 3 bases had no gene match. The CDR3 nucleotides read TGTGCCAGCATTCGACTAGCGGGGGAAGAGACCCAGTACTTC. This encodes CASIRLAGEETQYF.

CDR3 bases: TGTGCCAGCAGCTTTCAAGGGGTGATGAACACTGAAGCTTTCTTT. It encodes CASSFQGVMNTEAFF. This chain joins TRBV11-2 and TRBJ1-1, with D possibly being TRBD1 (5 bases). Trimming removed 3 bases at V and 0 bases at J, with 11 bases between. Germline assignment: CDR1 SGHAT and CDR2 FQNNGV. The length of the CDR3 is 15 residues.

The chain recombines TRBV12-3 or TRBV12-4 with TRBJ1-1, with a possible D match to TRBD1 (5 bases). CDR3 length: 14 residues. The V end lost 5 bases, the J end lost 1 base, and 11 bases lay between the germline ends. CDR3 loop: CASSTWGGNTEAFF. The CDR3 nucleotides read TGTGCCAGCAGTACCTGGGGGGGGAACACTGAAGCTTTCTTT.

This chain connects TRBV6-4 to TRBJ1-4; D remains unclear. CDR3 length: 12 amino acids. Trimming cost V 8 bases and J 7 bases, with 11 bases left between them. From germline, CDR1 is MRHNA and CDR2 SNTAGT. CDR3 residues: CASQPWIEKLFF. The CDR3 nucleotides are TGTGCCAGCCAACCCTGGATTGAAAAACTGTTTTTT.

This clonotype has just a few counts. V and J are TRBV4-3 and TRBJ2-1; 13 nucleotides align to TRBD2. V trimming: 4 bases; J trimming: 0 bases; junction bases outside the gene matches: 6. Germline lookup yields CDR1 LGHNA and CDR2 YSLEER. The CDR3 runs to 18 residues. The CDR3 loop reads CASSRGTSGTSSYNEQFF. DNA for the CDR3: TGCGCCAGCAGCCGCGGGACTAGCGGGACCAGCTCCTACAATGAGCAGTTCTTC.

This chain uses TRBV15 with TRBJ2-7; D is ambiguous. The CDR3 extends over 16 amino acids. The germline V gene encodes CDR1 LNHNV and CDR2 YYDKDF (reference sequence). V gave up 1 base and J gave up 3 bases, with 16 bases separating them. CDR3 residues: CATSRGNPQDHYEQYF. CDR3 nucleotides: TGTGCCACCAGCAGAGGGAACCCTCAGGACCACTACGAGCAGTACTTC.

In the case of this clonotype: An end of the junction differs from the germline gene, which may be a read error. The chain uses TRBV12-3 or TRBV12-4 and TRBJ2-5; 10 bases agree with TRBD1. The CDR3 spans 16 residues. Written as DNA, the CDR3 is TGTGCCAGCAGCTTAGCCAGTGGACAGGGGGTAGAGACCCAGTACTTC. It specifies CASSLASGQGVETQYF.

This chain connects TRBV7-6 to TRBJ2-1; possible D gene TRBD2, 6 bases. CDR1 and CDR2 from the germline V gene are SGHVS and FNYEAQ. The V end lost 5 bases, the J end lost 4 bases, and 30 bases lay between the germline ends. CDR3 length: 20 amino acids. CDR3 nucleotides: TGTGCCAGCAGCCTCGATCCGGGAGCATCTAAGCAAAGGGGATACAATGAGCAGTTCTTC. Its translation is CASSLDPGASKQRGYNEQFF.

The chain is built from TRBV24-1 and TRBJ2-1, with TRBD1 matching over 8 bases. The germline V gene has CDR1 KGHDR and CDR2 SFDVKD. This CDR3 is 15 amino acids long. V gave up 9 bases and J gave up 4 bases; unmatched junction bases: 10. This chain's CDR3 is CATGTGTGVYNEQFF. The DNA of the CDR3 is TGTGCCACCGGAACGGGGACAGGTGTTTACAATGAGCAGTTCTTC.

The chain carries TRBV9 and TRBJ1-2; 8 bases map to TRBD1. Germline values: CDR1 SGDLS, CDR2 YYNGEE. Losses at the gene ends were 0 bases for V and 8 bases for J; bases not matched to a gene: 6. The CDR3 contains 14 residues. This CDR3 is CASSVDGRGHGYTF. CDR3 nucleotides: TGTGCCAGCAGCGTAGATGGCAGGGGGCACGGCTACACCTTC.

This clonotype was counted only a few times. This sequence joins TRBV10-3 and TRBJ2-3, with D perhaps given as TRBD1 or TRBD2 (6 bases each). The V end lost 5 bases, the J end lost 4 bases, and 16 bases lay between the germline ends. Germline-derived CDR1 and CDR2 are ENHRY and SYGVKD. The CDR3 sequence is 15 residues long. The CDR3 protein is CAISPTRGESDTQYF. The CDR3 DNA sequence: TGTGCCATCAGTCCGACGAGGGGGGAATCAGATACGCAGTATTTT.

This clonotype turned up a few times. This chain uses TRBV10-3 with TRBJ2-7, with a possible D match to TRBD2 (6 bases). In germline, CDR1 is ENHRY, CDR2 SYGVKD. The germline V and J ends were trimmed by 3 bases and 4 bases, with 16 bases remaining between them. The CDR3 covers 15 residues. CDR3 amino acids: CAISEVGLDGYEQYF. DNA of the CDR3: TGTGCCATCAGTGAAGTGGGACTGGATGGGTACGAGCAGTACTTC.

This clonotype was picked up a small number of times. J is TRBJ2-6 and V is TRBV9; no clear D gene. This CDR3 comprises 15 residues. The V and J ends lost 0 bases and 3 bases respectively, with 7 bases between them. Germline CDR1 is SGDLS and CDR2 is YYNGEE. In DNA, the CDR3 is TGTGCCAGCAGCGTAGTGAGTCTTGGGGCCAACGTCCTGACTTTC. Its protein is CASSVVSLGANVLTF.

The chain couples TRBV24-1 to TRBJ2-3, with 8 nucleotides matching TRBD1. Trimming removed 3 bases from V and 5 bases from J; junction bases left unmatched: 3. CDR3 length: 14 amino acids. CDR1 and CDR2 from the germline V gene are KGHDR and SFDVKD. The CDR3 loop reads CATSDRRGRDTQYF. CDR3 in DNA: TGTGCCACCAGTGATCGCAGGGGGCGAGATACGCAGTATTTT.

On this clonotype: A junction boundary mismatches the germline segment, possibly from a read error. The chain carries TRBV11-3 and TRBJ2-3; D is possibly TRBD1 (6 bases). Germline V CDR1 and CDR2: SGHNT, YENEEA. CDR3 length: 13 amino acids. CDR3 sequence (DNA): TGTGCCAGCAGCATAGAACAGGGAGATACGCAGTATTTT. It is translated as CASSIEQGDTQYF.

The genes are TRBV7-8 and TRBJ2-1; 9 positions agree with TRBD2. With 5 bases clipped from V and 4 bases from J, the junction kept 18 bases outside the gene matches. Germline lookup yields CDR1 SGHVS and CDR2 FQNEAQ. The CDR3 runs to 19 residues. The CDR3 spells CASSHTRFIAGEIYNEQFF. The CDR3 DNA sequence: TGTGCCAGCAGCCACACAAGGTTCATAGCGGGAGAAATTTACAATGAGCAGTTCTTC.

There are a few counts of this clonotype. V is TRBV10-3 and J is TRBJ2-3; 8 bases are a match to TRBD2. This CDR3 is 18 amino acids long. After removal of 0 bases from V and 3 bases from J, the junction contained 11 bases not matched to a gene. The germline CDR1 and CDR2 sequences are ENHRY and SYGVKD. CDR3 sequence (DNA): TGTGCCATCAGTGAGTCTCGACGGACTAGCCCATGGACAGATACGCAGTATTTT. It translates to CAISESRRTSPWTDTQYF.

The table lists this clonotype with a few counts. This rearrangement joins TRBV21-1 to TRBJ2-5; TRBD1, the table's D call, was not compared with the DNA. TRBV21-1 is a listed pseudogene. The CDR3 runs to 15 residues. This CDR3 reads CASSKMQGGSKTQYF. CDR3 in DNA: TGTGCCAGCAGCAAAATGCAGGGGGGCTCGAAGACCCAGTACTTC.

The chain couples TRBV6-7 to TRBJ1-3; no firm D call. TRBV6-7 is labeled an ORF, and its function is uncertain. The length of the CDR3 is 14 residues. With 0 bases removed from V and 7 bases from J, the gap between germline ends came to 10 bases. CDR3 loop: CASSYSEQGNTIYF. The DNA of the CDR3 is TGTGCCAGCAGTTACTCCGAACAAGGGAACACCATATATTTT.